This is a list of T cell receptor beta chains from one sample in a study of cytotoxic CD8 clonotypes in ibrutinib-treated CLL. TCRdb keeps only in-frame clones here, not all; method: immunoSEQ multiplex PCR. This sample has approximately 120,000 clones, with approximately 58% found just once. The starting material was PBMCs, obtained after 24 months of ibrutinib treatment. These receptors were obtained from a human donor with chronic lymphocytic leukemia. Both conserved end residues are part of each CDR3. Each record gives: D gene, clone size, J gene, V gene, CDR3 DNA, CDR3 protein. The D gene is left open where the match is weak. Only part of the rows carry a size: once, few, many, or a class if the clone is expanded.

D: .; size: .; J: TRBJ2-2; V: TRBV5-4; DNA: TGTGCCAGCAGCTTGGAGGGGGAGCTGTTTTTT; CDR3: CASSLEGELFF
D: .; size: .; J: TRBJ1-3; V: TRBV15; DNA: TGTGCCACCAGCAGTCTGAGAGGAACAGGGAGAAACACCATATATTTT; CDR3: CATSSLRGTGRNTIYF
D: .; size: .; J: TRBJ1-5; V: TRBV19; DNA: TGTGCCAGTAGTACCCCCTCGGGTATTGATCAGCCCCAGCATTTT; CDR3: CASSTPSGIDQPQHF
D: TRBD2; size: few; J: TRBJ2-3; V: TRBV6-5; DNA: TGTGCCAGCAGTTACGGTGGGGGGGACCCAAATACGCAGTATTTT; CDR3: CASSYGGGDPNTQYF
D: .; size: .; J: TRBJ2-7; V: TRBV28; DNA: TGTGCCAGCAGTCTTCCCGGGACGGGCCTTTGGGAGCAGTACTTC; CDR3: CASSLPGTGLWEQYF
D: .; size: few; J: TRBJ2-7; V: TRBV9; DNA: TGTGCCAGCAGCTCGATGACCACGGGCGAGCAGTACTTC; CDR3: CASSSMTTGEQYF
D: .; size: .; J: TRBJ1-3; V: TRBV19; DNA: TGTGCCAGTAGCCCAAGGAAGGCTCGGGGAAACACCATATATTTT; CDR3: CASSPRKARGNTIYF
D: TRBD1; size: many; J: TRBJ2-1; V: TRBV4-2; DNA: TGTGCCAGCAGCCAAGAGCCAGGGGGCTCCTACAATGAGCAGTTCTTC; CDR3: CASSQEPGGSYNEQFF
D: .; size: once; J: TRBJ2-7; V: TRBV9; DNA: TGTGCCAGCAGCACCCTCCTGGGGGCGGGGGCCGAGCAGTACTTC; CDR3: CASSTLLGAGAEQYF
D: TRBD1; size: few; J: TRBJ2-2; V: TRBV30; DNA: TGTGCCCGGGGTGGGACAGGGAGCACCGGGGAGCTGTTTTTT; CDR3: CARGGTGSTGELFF
D: .; size: .; J: TRBJ1-5; V: TRBV2; DNA: TGTGCCAGCAGTAAGGAGGGAACTCAGCATTTT; CDR3: CASSKEGTQHF
D: .; size: .; J: TRBJ1-2; V: TRBV6-5; DNA: TGTGCCAGCAGTCGGGCTGGGCAGGGCCTATACGGCTACACCTTC; CDR3: CASSRAGQGLYGYTF
D: .; size: .; J: TRBJ1-2; V: TRBV29-1; DNA: TGCAGCGTGGGCCACAGGCATGGCTACACCTTC; CDR3: CSVGHRHGYTF
D: .; size: .; J: TRBJ2-7; V: TRBV6-6; DNA: TGTGCCAGCAGGTACCGGGACATCGAGCAGTACTTC; CDR3: CASRYRDIEQYF
D: TRBD2; size: .; J: TRBJ2-5; V: TRBV11-2; DNA: TGTGCCAGCAGCCGCGGGGGGAGTGTAGAGACCCAGTACTTC; CDR3: CASSRGGSVETQYF
D: .; size: few; J: TRBJ2-7; V: TRBV30; DNA: TGTGCCTGGAGTGTAGGGGAGTACTCCTACGAGCAGTACTTC; CDR3: CAWSVGEYSYEQYF
D: .; size: few; J: TRBJ1-1; V: TRBV7-2; DNA: TGTGCCAGCAGCCACTCCCTAGGGTCTGGAGCTTTCTTT; CDR3: CASSHSLGSGAFF
D: .; size: .; J: TRBJ2-4; V: TRBV6-6; DNA: TGTGCCAGCAGCCCAGGAGCCAAAAACATTCAGTACTTC; CDR3: CASSPGAKNIQYF
D: TRBD2; size: .; J: TRBJ2-7; V: TRBV2; DNA: TGTGCCAGCAGTGTTGGGGAGGGTCGGAGCGAGCAGTACTTC; CDR3: CASSVGEGRSEQYF
D: TRBD1; size: .; J: TRBJ2-7; V: TRBV19; DNA: TGTGCCAGTAGTACGACAGGGGGCTTTATCGACGAGCAGTACTTC; CDR3: CASSTTGGFIDEQYF
D: .; size: .; J: TRBJ2-1; V: TRBV25-1; DNA: TGTGCCAGCAGTGAATTTTACAATGAGCAGTTCTTC; CDR3: CASSEFYNEQFF
D: .; size: .; J: TRBJ1-1; V: TRBV7-3; DNA: TGTGCCAGCAGCTTAGGCAGGCGGAACACTGAAGCTTTCTTT; CDR3: CASSLGRRNTEAFF
D: TRBD1; size: few; J: TRBJ1-1; V: TRBV2; DNA: TGTGCCAGCAGTCAGGGGGGTAGGGCTGAAGCTTTCTTT; CDR3: CASSQGGRAEAFF
D: .; size: .; J: TRBJ2-6; V: TRBV6-4; DNA: TGTGCCAGCAGTGACTCTGGAAGCTCTGGGGCCAACGTCCTGACTTTC; CDR3: CASSDSGSSGANVLTF
D: .; size: .; J: TRBJ2-7; V: TRBV5-1; DNA: TGCGCCAGCAGCTTGGGCCAAGGGCTCGAGCAGTACTTC; CDR3: CASSLGQGLEQYF
D: .; size: .; J: TRBJ1-5; V: TRBV2; DNA: TGTGCCAGCAGCGAGGAGGGTGGCAATCAGCCCCAGCATTTT; CDR3: CASSEEGGNQPQHF
D: TRBD1; size: .; J: TRBJ2-5; V: TRBV12-5; DNA: TGTGCTAGTGGTAGCGGGGACAGGGAGTTGGAGACCCAGTACTTC; CDR3: CASGSGDRELETQYF
D: .; size: .; J: TRBJ1-2; V: TRBV5-4; DNA: TGTGCCAGCAGCAACAGACAGGCCGCCGATGGCTACACCTTC; CDR3: CASSNRQAADGYTF
D: .; size: many; J: TRBJ2-3; V: TRBV6-5; DNA: TGTGCCAGCAGTTACTCCGGCGGGATTAGCACAGATACGCAGTATTTT; CDR3: CASSYSGGISTDTQYF
D: .; size: few; J: TRBJ1-1; V: TRBV29-1; DNA: TGCAGCGTGGGCCTCGTAGTAGCCAGCGAAGCTTTCTTT; CDR3: CSVGLVVASEAFF
D: TRBD1; size: .; J: TRBJ1-6; V: TRBV5-4; DNA: TGTGCCAGCAGCGGAGGGACAGAGCGTTCACCCCTCCACTTT; CDR3: CASSGGTERSPLHF
D: .; size: .; J: TRBJ2-7; V: TRBV4-3; DNA: TGCGCCAGCAGCCAAGACAGCTCCTACGAGCAGTACTTC; CDR3: CASSQDSSYEQYF
D: .; size: .; J: TRBJ1-1; V: TRBV7-2; DNA: TGTGCCAGCAGCTTGGGAGGGACGGCCCAAGCTTTCTTT; CDR3: CASSLGGTAQAFF
D: .; size: .; J: TRBJ1-1; V: TRBV19; DNA: TGTGCCAGTTATACAGGACTCATGAACACTGAAGCTTTCTTT; CDR3: CASYTGLMNTEAFF
D: .; size: .; J: TRBJ1-6; V: TRBV25-1; DNA: TGTGCCAGCAGTGCCCGCAGGGGAGATAATTCACCCCTCCACTTT; CDR3: CASSARRGDNSPLHF
D: TRBD1; size: .; J: TRBJ2-7; V: TRBV6-6; DNA: TGTGCCAGCAGTACCGGGACAGGGTACTCCTACGAGCAGTACTTC; CDR3: CASSTGTGYSYEQYF
D: TRBD1; size: .; J: TRBJ2-2; V: TRBV18; DNA: TGTGCCAGCTCACGGACAGGGGGCACGAACACCGGGGAGCTGTTTTTT; CDR3: CASSRTGGTNTGELFF
D: .; size: .; J: TRBJ2-7; V: TRBV6-5; DNA: TGTGCCAGCAGTTACTCGGTTACTAGTAATTACGAGCAGTACTTC; CDR3: CASSYSVTSNYEQYF
D: TRBD1; size: .; J: TRBJ1-5; V: TRBV29-1; DNA: TGCAGCGTTGAGGACCCGACAGGGAATCAGCCCCAGCATTTT; CDR3: CSVEDPTGNQPQHF
D: .; size: many; J: TRBJ1-2; V: TRBV6-5; DNA: TGTGCCAGCAGACCTCCCTATATCGATGGCTACACCTTC; CDR3: CASRPPYIDGYTF
D: TRBD1; size: few; J: TRBJ2-2; V: TRBV5-1; DNA: TGCGCCAGCAGCATAGGGACAGGGAACACCGGGGAGCTGTTTTTT; CDR3: CASSIGTGNTGELFF
D: .; size: .; J: TRBJ2-5; V: TRBV5-1; DNA: TGCGCCAGCAGCTTGGGGGTCCCAGCGCAGGAGACCCAGTACTTC; CDR3: CASSLGVPAQETQYF
D: .; size: few; J: TRBJ2-3; V: TRBV7-9; DNA: TGTGCCAGCAGCTTAGCCCAATCCCCGGGCACAGATACGCAGTATTTT; CDR3: CASSLAQSPGTDTQYF
D: .; size: .; J: TRBJ2-7; V: TRBV5-1; DNA: TGCGCCAGCAGCTTCCCAGGGGTGGGGGAGCAGTACTTC; CDR3: CASSFPGVGEQYF
D: .; size: .; J: TRBJ2-6; V: TRBV21-1; DNA: TGTGCCAGCAGCAAATCCAAGGCCCGGTCTGGGGCCAACGTCCTGACTTTC; CDR3: CASSKSKARSGANVLTF
D: .; size: few; J: TRBJ2-7; V: TRBV18; DNA: TGTGCCAGCTCAACGTCGGGGTACGAGCAGTACTTC; CDR3: CASSTSGYEQYF
D: .; size: few; J: TRBJ1-2; V: TRBV29-1; DNA: TGCAGCGTTGAAATCCCTCAAGGGGGGCGGGGAAACTATGGCTACACCTTC; CDR3: CSVEIPQGGRGNYGYTF
D: TRBD1; size: few; J: TRBJ2-2; V: TRBV2; DNA: TGTGCCAGCGTCGGACAGGGCGGGAACACCGGGGAGCTGTTTTTT; CDR3: CASVGQGGNTGELFF
D: TRBD1; size: .; J: TRBJ1-1; V: TRBV6-6; DNA: TGTGCCAGCAGCAAACAGGGGTTGGGGACTGAAGCTTTCTTT; CDR3: CASSKQGLGTEAFF
D: .; size: few; J: TRBJ2-7; V: TRBV6-1; DNA: TGTGCCAGCAGTGAAGCGCTTGAGGCCTACGAGCAGTACTTC; CDR3: CASSEALEAYEQYF
D: .; size: .; J: TRBJ1-3; V: TRBV5-8; DNA: TGTGCCAGCAGCTTTGACAGGTCCTCTGGAAACACCATATATTTT; CDR3: CASSFDRSSGNTIYF
D: .; size: few; J: TRBJ1-1; V: TRBV10-2; DNA: TGCGCCAGCAGGCCACGGGGGGGGAACACTGAAGCTTTCTTT; CDR3: CASRPRGGNTEAFF
D: .; size: .; J: TRBJ1-1; V: TRBV7-3; DNA: TGTGCCAGCAGCTTACTCGGGAGAGATACTGAAGCTTTCTTT; CDR3: CASSLLGRDTEAFF
D: .; size: once; J: TRBJ2-3; V: TRBV9; DNA: TGTGCCAGCAGCGTACTTAGCACAGATACGCAGTATTTT; CDR3: CASSVLSTDTQYF
D: TRBD1; size: .; J: TRBJ1-2; V: TRBV4-2; DNA: TGTGCCAGCAGCCAAGGGGACAGCGGGGAATATGGCTACACCTTC; CDR3: CASSQGDSGEYGYTF
D: TRBD1; size: .; J: TRBJ1-2; V: TRBV6-5; DNA: TGTGCCAGCAGTTCTTGGGACAGGGGGGGGAACTATGGCTACACCTTC; CDR3: CASSSWDRGGNYGYTF
D: TRBD1; size: .; J: TRBJ1-3; V: TRBV19; DNA: TGTGCCAGTAGTCTAGGGACAGCATCTGGAAACACCATATATTTT; CDR3: CASSLGTASGNTIYF
D: .; size: .; J: TRBJ2-7; V: TRBV7-8; DNA: TGTGCCAGCAGCCCCCCCGGTAGGGCCGAAAACTTC; CDR3: CASSPPGRAENF
D: .; size: .; J: TRBJ2-1; V: TRBV6-1; DNA: TGTGCCAGCAGGCCAGCTAACTTCGATGAGCAGTTCTTC; CDR3: CASRPANFDEQFF